This T cell receptor (beta chain) emerged from a study of radiotherapy plus CTLA-4 blockade in lung cancer. This clone was detected only a few times. Trimming pared 5 bases from V and 0 bases from J, leaving 11 bases between. The CDR3 runs 15 residues. Germline CDR1 is SGHAT and CDR2 is FQNNGV. The method was immunoSEQ multiplex PCR; TCRdb's version includes in-frame clones alone and lacks a portion of them. This table holds approximately 90,000 clones, around 82% found once. The chain has TRBV11-2 and TRBJ2-1, with a tentative D call TRBD2 (6 bases). The sequence came from a human donor with non-small cell lung cancer who had stable disease on radiotherapy plus ipilimumab. The sample was peripheral blood, taken from a patient treated with radiotherapy plus ipilimumab. The CDR3 spells CASSPSGHSYNEQFF. The CDR3 region has the DNA TGTGCCAGCAGCCCCAGCGGGCACTCCTACAATGAGCAGTTCTTC. Full variable domain (remainder filled in from reference TRBV11-2 and TRBJ2-1): EAGVAQSPRYKIIEKRQSVAFWCNPISGHATLYWYQQILGQGPKLLIQFQNNGVVDDSQLPKDRFSAERLKGVDSTLKIQPAKLEDSAVYLCASSPSGHSYNEQFFGPGTRLTVL.